This TCR beta chain was recorded in a study of blood T cells in healthy people across ages. On the study more broadly: T cells yielded about one barcoded beta molecule per two cells through template switching.

Primed by a sample-barcoded 5' primer and a J-beta primer mix, a second PCR proceeded for 7 to 11 cycles. In TCRdb, the 5' RACE reads were re-called with MiXCR into one record per CDR3 protein. This table has roughly 640,000 distinct CDR3 sequences, 25% to 30% appearing once. This clonotype was picked up many times. This CDR3 contains 16 residues. Per germline, CDR1 SGHDT and CDR2 YYEEEE. V was pared by 2 bases and J by 4 bases, with 6 bases of the junction left unmatched. The receptor was derived from a woman older than 75 in good health. Sequences were obtained from blood. The rearrangement uses TRBV5-6 and TRBJ1-5; 10 nucleotides line up with TRBD1. The CDR3 bases are TGTGCCAGCAGCTTTTACCGGGACAGGGGAAATCAGCCCCAGCATTTT. Residues: CASSFYRDRGNQPQHF.